The 25 T cell receptor beta chains listed next were all sequenced from one sample in a study of type 1 regulatory T cells. A single record per CDR3 protein comes from TCRdb applying MiXCR to the reads. The table shows about 62,000 distinct CDR3 sequences, with approximately 60% occurring only once. Their antigens are not known. The material sequenced was cultured non-Tr1 T cells, either the whole culture or a sorted T cell fraction (not recorded which). Receptors were obtained from a human donor in good health.

The chain couples TRBV5-4 to TRBJ2-2, with TRBD2 matching 8 bases. Germline CDR1 reads SGHNT; CDR2 reads YYREEE (reference sequence). Trimming at V came to 3 bases and at J to 0 bases, leaving 4 bases not matched to a gene. The CDR3 has 16 amino acids. CDR3 coding DNA: TGTGCCAGCAGCTCTACTAGCGGCGCGAACACCGGGGAGCTGTTTTTT. Protein product: CASSSTSGANTGELFF.

The V and J genes are TRBV6-2 or TRBV6-3 and TRBJ1-5; D call uncertain. The CDR3 covers 16 residues. The V end was cut by 2 bases, the J end by 2 bases, with 13 bases between. CDR1 is MNHEY, CDR2 SVGEGT, per germline. This CDR3 reads CASSYRSEGRNQPQHF. The CDR3 DNA reads as TGTGCCAGCAGTTACAGATCGGAAGGTCGCAATCAGCCCCAGCATTTT.

V is TRBV11-3 and J is TRBJ2-1; 9 bases are shared with TRBD2. The CDR3 covers 15 residues. CDR1 is SGHNT, CDR2 YENEEA, per germline. V shed 5 bases, J shed 4 bases, and the junction held 6 bases outside the gene matches. CDR3 in amino acids: CASSPLAGTYNEQFF. The CDR3 coding sequence is TGTGCCAGCAGCCCGCTAGCGGGAACGTACAATGAGCAGTTCTTC.

The count of this clonotype is one. The chain carries TRBV20-1 and TRBJ2-7; TRBD1 agrees at 9 bases. CDR1 DFQATT and CDR2 SNEGSKA come from the germline V gene (reference sequence). After removal of 5 bases from V and 6 bases from J, the junction contained 14 bases not matched to a gene. The CDR3 covers 15 residues. Written as DNA, the CDR3 is TGCAGTGCTCCTCGGACCGGGACAGGGAATACCGAGCAGTACTTC. Translated: CSAPRTGTGNTEQYF.

This chain uses TRBV28 with TRBJ1-4; maybe TRBD1 (5 bases). Germline lookup yields CDR1 MDHEN and CDR2 SYDVKM. The CDR3 spans 16 residues. V lost 5 bases and J 4 bases, leaving 17 bases between the germline ends. The CDR3 sequence: CASSKSGPSLNEKLFF. The CDR3 DNA reads TGTGCCAGCAGTAAATCGGGACCGTCCCTTAATGAAAAACTGTTTTTT.

The CDR3 DNA reads TGTGCCAGCAGGGCGGACAGGACGAACTATGGCTACACCTTC. This codes for CASRADRTNYGYTF. This sequence joins TRBV27 and TRBJ1-2; 7 bases are a match to TRBD1. This CDR3 contains 14 residues. CDR1 and CDR2 from the germline V gene are MNHEY and SMNVEV (reference sequence). The V and J ends lost 6 bases and 2 bases, in that order; junction bases with no gene match: 6.

This clonotype turned up a few times. The chain employs TRBV21-1 and TRBJ1-1. TRBV21-1 is termed a pseudogene. This CDR3 is 11 amino acids long. The chain's CDR3 is CASSKFFEAFF. Here the CDR3 DNA reads TGTGCCAGCAGCAAGTTCTTTGAAGCTTTCTTT.

In its sample, this clonotype was seen a few times. V usage is TRBV20-1 and J usage is TRBJ2-7, with 12 bases matching TRBD1. This CDR3 comprises 19 residues. V was clipped by 5 bases and J by 3 bases; unmatched bases: 20. Germline V lookup: CDR1 DFQATT, CDR2 SNEGSKA (reference sequence). Here the CDR3 reads CSAPRASGTGGSGDYEQYF. As DNA, the CDR3 is TGCAGTGCTCCACGGGCATCCGGGACAGGGGGCTCAGGAGACTACGAGCAGTACTTC.

This clonotype turned up a few times. The chain recombines TRBV4-1 with TRBJ2-5; 7 positions agree with TRBD2. Unmatched junction bases numbered 10, after V lost 1 base and J lost 5 bases. Germline loops: CDR1 MGHRA, CDR2 YSYEKL. This CDR3 has 16 amino acids. The CDR3 DNA sequence: TGCGCCAGCAGCCAAGGTTCGGGGGGTTTTGTGGAGACCCAGTACTTC. The encoded protein is CASSQGSGGFVETQYF.

V and J are TRBV2 and TRBJ2-1; TRBD2 matches at 10 bases. Germline CDR1 and CDR2: SNHLY and FYNNEI. The CDR3 contains 16 residues. Trimming at V came to 5 bases and at J to 0 bases, leaving 4 bases not matched to a gene. CDR3 nucleotide sequence: TGTGCCAGCAGTCCCCGGACTAGCGGCTCCTACAATGAGCAGTTCTTC. Translated: CASSPRTSGSYNEQFF.

V usage is TRBV20-1 and J usage is TRBJ2-2; D might be TRBD2 (7 bases). Trimming left V 6 bases short and J 7 bases short, with 18 bases between. The CDR3 consists of 14 residues. Germline V CDR1 and CDR2: DFQATT, SNEGSKA (reference sequence). CDR3 sequence (DNA): TGCAGTGCCACGCTTGCGGGGGCCGTCGGGGAGCTGTTTTTT. Its protein is CSATLAGAVGELFF.

The chain joins TRBV20-1 to TRBJ1-1; possible D gene TRBD1, 6 bases. Germline-derived CDR1 and CDR2 are DFQATT and SNEGSKA (reference sequence). The CDR3 runs 15 residues. V was clipped by 2 bases and J by 1 base, with 14 bases between them. CDR3 residues: CSARIRGQQNTEAFF. DNA for the CDR3: TGCAGTGCTAGAATTCGCGGACAGCAGAACACTGAAGCTTTCTTT.

This chain connects TRBV7-9 to TRBJ2-3; possible D gene TRBD2, 5 bases. The CDR3 has 13 residues. Trimming cost V 5 bases and J 5 bases, with 11 bases left between them. From germline, CDR1 is SEHNR and CDR2 FQNEAQ (reference sequence). CDR3 region: CASSTHEGDTQYF. The CDR3 bases are TGTGCCAGCAGCACACACGAGGGAGATACGCAGTATTTT.

In this sample, this clonotype turned up once. An end of the junction differs from the germline gene, which may be a read error. The V gene is TRBV12-3 or TRBV12-4, the J gene TRBJ2-2, with D maybe TRBD2 (6 bases). The CDR3 runs to 14 residues. CDR3 protein: CASSGLAASGGLFF. The CDR3 bases are TGTGCCAGCAGTGGATTGGCGGCCTCCGGGGGGCTGTTTTTT.

This clonotype occurred a few times. V gene TRBV20-1 combines with J gene TRBJ2-3; TRBD2 matches at 11 bases. The germline gives CDR1 DFQATT, CDR2 SNEGSKA (reference sequence). V was pared by 0 bases and J by 0 bases, with 17 bases of the junction left unmatched. CDR3 length: 21 amino acids. The CDR3 region is CSARDQGLAGLVRVSTDTQYF. The CDR3 coding sequence is TGCAGTGCTAGAGATCAAGGACTAGCGGGCCTCGTTAGAGTTAGCACAGATACGCAGTATTTT.

The rearrangement links TRBV20-1 to TRBJ2-2; D is undetermined. The ends were cut back, 3 bases at V and 1 base at J, with 6 bases in the middle. The CDR3 has 13 residues. CDR1 is DFQATT and CDR2 is SNEGSKA in the germline V gene (reference sequence). This CDR3 reads CSASPKNTGELFF. Here the CDR3 DNA reads TGCAGTGCTAGCCCCAAGAACACCGGGGAGCTGTTTTTT.

The chain joins TRBV28 to TRBJ2-1; the D is unclear. The germline gives CDR1 MDHEN, CDR2 SYDVKM. This CDR3 is built from 15 residues. V was shortened by 6 bases and J by 0 bases, with 12 bases between the two germline ends. CDR3 loop: CASSQRSRSYNEQFF. The DNA for the CDR3 is TGTGCCAGCAGCCAACGAAGTCGCTCCTACAATGAGCAGTTCTTC.

This clonotype was found a few times. V usage is TRBV20-1 and J usage is TRBJ1-1; D possibly corresponds to TRBD1 (5 bases). The germline CDR1 and CDR2 sequences are DFQATT and SNEGSKA (reference sequence). The CDR3 has 14 residues. Trimming cost V 3 bases and J 7 bases, with 18 bases left between them. This CDR3 reads CSASVQRVRGEAFF. The CDR3 DNA follows: TGCAGTGCTAGCGTCCAGAGAGTAAGGGGTGAAGCTTTCTTT.

This clonotype was observed a handful of times. V usage is TRBV20-1 and J usage is TRBJ2-1, with D possibly matching TRBD2 (5 bases). The V gene's germline CDR1 is DFQATT and CDR2 SNEGSKA (reference sequence). V was cut by 4 bases and J by 4 bases, with 14 bases left in between. The CDR3 has 14 residues. CDR3 nucleotide sequence: TGCAGTGCTAATAGACTTGTAGCGTACAATGAGCAGTTCTTC. Protein product: CSANRLVAYNEQFF.

V usage is TRBV2 and J usage is TRBJ2-7; 9 bases line up with TRBD2. This CDR3 spans 13 amino acids. Germline CDR1 reads SNHLY; CDR2 reads FYNNEI. V lost 7 bases and J lost 6; bases outside the gene matches: 7. The CDR3 sequence is CASKAGGGGEQYF. In nucleotides, the CDR3 is TGTGCCAGCAAGGCGGGAGGGGGGGGCGAGCAGTACTTC.

The chain links TRBV6-6 to TRBJ2-4; D is perhaps TRBD1 (5 bases). V lost 6 bases and J 3 bases, leaving 15 bases between the germline ends. This CDR3 contains 15 residues. CDR1 is MNHNY and CDR2 is SVGAGI in the germline V gene (reference sequence). The CDR3 here is CASSRQSQGKNIQYF. The CDR3 coding sequence is TGTGCCAGCAGCCGACAGTCCCAAGGCAAAAACATTCAGTACTTC.

V and J are TRBV11-2 and TRBJ1-5; weak D call: TRBD1 (5 bases). This CDR3 comprises 14 residues. With 5 bases removed from V and 3 bases from J, the gap between germline ends came to 11 bases. The germline V gene encodes CDR1 SGHAT and CDR2 FQNNGV. CDR3 in DNA: TGTGCCAGCAGCCCTGACAGATACAATCAGCCCCAGCATTTT. Translating it yields CASSPDRYNQPQHF.

This clonotype was found a few times. The chain carries TRBV7-3 and TRBJ2-1; TRBD2 might be the D (5 bases). CDR1 and CDR2 (germline): SGHTA, FQGTGA. The CDR3 runs to 15 residues. Trimming left V 3 bases short and J 0 bases short, with 9 bases between. Here the CDR3 DNA reads TGTGCCAGCAGCTTGGAAGGGAGCTCCTACAATGAGCAGTTCTTC. It is translated as CASSLEGSSYNEQFF.

This chain links TRBV4-1 with TRBJ2-1; 8 bases are shared with TRBD2. J gave up 0 bases and V 0 bases, and 16 bases lay outside the gene matches. CDR1 MGHRA and CDR2 YSYEKL come from the germline V gene. The CDR3 spans 21 residues. The CDR3 spells CASSQDISGAPSLSSYNEQFF. CDR3 coding DNA: TGCGCCAGCAGCCAAGATATTAGCGGGGCCCCTAGCCTAAGCTCCTACAATGAGCAGTTCTTC.

The chain has TRBV20-1 and TRBJ2-2; 13 nucleotides agree with TRBD2. The CDR3 is made up of 15 amino acids. V shed 6 bases and J 4 bases; nucleotides not matched to a gene: 5. CDR1 is DFQATT and CDR2 is SNEGSKA in the germline V gene (reference sequence). The CDR3 nucleotides are TGCAGTGCCCAAAGACTAGCGGGAGGCACCGGGGAGCTGTTTTTT. This encodes CSAQRLAGGTGELFF.